This T cell receptor (beta chain) was identified during a study of blood T cell repertoires in COVID-19. Study summary: Samples came from the United States, Italy and Spain, spanning acute and convalescent COVID-19. Sample material is recorded as cDNA or gDNA derived from T cells, B-cell-depleted T cells, or PBMCs.

In the original analysis: Counts of nucleated cells, estimated from reference gene primer amplification, were obtained. Generated by immunoSEQ multiplex PCR, the TCRdb table keeps only in-frame clones and is missing some. V and J calls and clone size come straight from that table; D and trimming were deduced from the DNA. The sample carries around 97,000 clones, about 80% recorded once. CDR3 length equals 11 residues. Germline assignment: CDR1 MNHEY and CDR2 SVGAGI. J gave up 11 bases and V 9 bases, and 8 bases lay outside the gene matches. Material for sequencing was peripheral blood. This receptor was identified in a man aged 65-85 years with acute or convalescent COVID-19. The rearrangement links TRBV6-5 to TRBJ1-1, with 8 positions matching TRBD1. Here the CDR3 reads CASGTGLRAFF. In nucleotides, the CDR3 is TGTGCCAGTGGGACAGGCCTCCGGGCTTTCTTT.